This entry describes one TCR beta chain. This sample is drawn from a study of CD8+ T cells in alopecia areata. Treatment described: oral pan-JAK inhibitor, 5-10 mg twice daily. cDNA serving as the sequencing template came from extracted, reverse transcribed RNA. Sequencing used immunoSEQ multiplex PCR; TCRdb keeps in-frame clones, though not all of them. Counted here are fewer than 100,000 clones, around 70% occurring once; the ten biggest clones make up 15% to 20%. The germline gives CDR1 SGDLS, CDR2 YYNGEE. There are 16 residues in the CDR3. The V end lost 4 bases, the J end lost 0 bases, and 11 bases lay between the germline ends.

The sample consisted of CD8+ T cells sorted from blood, taken between weeks 43 and 45, from a patient treated with tofacitinib. The chain carries TRBV9 and TRBJ2-6; D remains unclear. The origin of this receptor is a human donor with alopecia areata. Written as DNA, the CDR3 is TGTGCCAGCAGCTCCGAAGGGAACTCTGGGGCCAACGTCCTGACTTTC. Protein: CASSSEGNSGANVLTF. The full variable domain, in which reference TRBV9 and TRBJ2-6 provide the parts outside the CDR3, is DSGVTQTPKHLITATGQRVTLRCSPRSGDLSVYWYQQSLDQGLQFLIQYYNGEERAKGNILERFSAQQFPDLHSELNLSSLELGDSALYFCASSSEGNSGANVLTFGAGSRLTVL.